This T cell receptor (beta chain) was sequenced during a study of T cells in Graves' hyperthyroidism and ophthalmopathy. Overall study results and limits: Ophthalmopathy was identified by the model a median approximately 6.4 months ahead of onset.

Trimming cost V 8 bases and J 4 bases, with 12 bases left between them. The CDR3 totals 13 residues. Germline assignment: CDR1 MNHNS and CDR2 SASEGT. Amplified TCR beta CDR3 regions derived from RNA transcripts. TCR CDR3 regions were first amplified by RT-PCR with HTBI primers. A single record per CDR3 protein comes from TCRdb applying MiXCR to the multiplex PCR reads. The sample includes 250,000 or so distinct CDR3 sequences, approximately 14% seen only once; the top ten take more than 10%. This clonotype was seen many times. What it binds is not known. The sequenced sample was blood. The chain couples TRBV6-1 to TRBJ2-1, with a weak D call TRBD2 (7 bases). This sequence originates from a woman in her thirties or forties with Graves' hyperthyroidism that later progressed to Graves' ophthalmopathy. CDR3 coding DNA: TGTGCCAGCGGGAGCGGGACATACAATGAGCAGTTCTTC. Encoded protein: CASGSGTYNEQFF.